This T cell receptor (beta chain) comes out of a study of blood T cell repertoires in COVID-19. Profiled with immunoSEQ multiplex PCR; TCRdb holds only in-frame clones, not every one. The sample shows under 250,000 clones, 82% of them seen only once. Looked up from germline, CDR1 is SEHNR and CDR2 is FQNEAQ (reference sequence). V dropped 4 bases and J dropped 3 bases, with 12 bases sitting between them. The CDR3 spans 14 residues. The table lists this clone with a count of one. Material: PBMCs or T cells enriched from blood (not recorded which). This sequence was found in a woman aged 55 to 70 who had recovered from COVID-19. The chain has TRBV7-9 and TRBJ1-1, with a tentative D call TRBD1 (5 bases). CDR3 nucleotides: TGTGCCAGCAGCTCATTAGGGGCGGACACTGAAGCTTTCTTT. Its protein product is CASSSLGADTEAFF.